This T cell receptor beta chain was obtained from a study of early stage breast cancer tumors. Study overall: ER+/PR+/HER2- status applied to about 75% of the 16 invasive breast tumors. Study-level points and caveats: Tumors had roughly 2.4-fold higher T cell density and higher clonality than adjacent normal breast tissue.

Concerning this clone: Its antigen is still unknown.

The CDR3 has 14 residues. V lost 6 bases and J lost 4, with 16 bases in between. Germline-derived CDR1 and CDR2 are MNHEY and SMNVEV (reference sequence). Each sample had two DNA replicates, 0.45 to 0.65 ug blood or roughly 1.4 ug tissue. Here immunoSEQ multiplex PCR was the method, and the copy in TCRdb shows in-frame clones only, minus some. The repertoire holds more than 65,000 clones, with approximately 80% as singletons. Sequenced input: blood. V is TRBV27 and J is TRBJ2-7, with TRBD2 as a possible D gene (5 bases). The clonotype originates from a person aged 35-55 years with breast cancer. In DNA form, the CDR3 reads TGTGCCAGCAGGAACGGGGTTAGCATGTACGAGCAGTACTTC. This codes for CASRNGVSMYEQYF.